This TCR beta chain was identified in a study of blood T cell repertoires in COVID-19. Overall study: COVID-19 samples collected from the United States, Italy and Spain covered acute and convalescent phases.

Generated by immunoSEQ multiplex PCR, the TCRdb table keeps only in-frame clones and is missing some. In the table there are about 190,000 clones, around 80% of which are singletons. V lost 6 bases and J 7 bases, leaving 27 bases between the germline ends. The CDR3 totals 17 residues. The germline V gene has CDR1 SNHLY and CDR2 FYNNEI. This rearrangement joins TRBV2 to TRBJ1-2, with a tentative D call TRBD1 (5 bases). The sequence was collected from a woman older than 75 with active or convalescent COVID-19. Specimen: peripheral blood. The CDR3 spells CASSISYQPGPGGGYTF. As DNA, the CDR3 is TGTGCCAGCAGCATCTCCTACCAACCGGGACCGGGGGGTGGCTACACCTTC.